This TCR beta chain was obtained from a study of CD8+CD57+ T cells in acquired aplastic anemia. About the research overall: Where healthy donors were concerned, CD4+ cells averaged roughly 11 million reads.

This clonotype was found a few times. What it binds is unknown. The CDR3 has 17 residues. Germline CDR1 and CDR2: KGHSH and LQKENI. V was trimmed by 3 bases and J by 0 bases, leaving 15 bases between them. Whole-study results and caveats: About 27 shared CD8+ CDR3s appeared highly expressed within patients' immunodominant clones.

The use of genomic DNA as template underpinned the TCR beta VDJ and CDR3 profiling. TCRdb redid the calling of the reads with MiXCR, one entry per CDR3 protein. The table records just over 400,000 distinct CDR3 sequences, roughly 68% of them present only once. The rearrangement links TRBV18 to TRBJ1-3; D gene uncertain. The receptor's source is a human donor in good health, serving as a control. Sequencing was done on a sample of sorted CD4+, CD8+, or CD8+CD57+ T cells (not recorded which) from PBMCs. The CDR3 DNA is TGTGCCAGCTCACCTACGGGTCGAATATACTCTGGAAACACCATATATTTT. Its translation is CASSPTGRIYSGNTIYF.